This T cell receptor beta chain derives from a study of blood T cells in healthy people across ages. Study-level points and caveats: Per-million-T-cell TCR beta diversity fell roughly linearly with age.

The table lists this clonotype with many counts. What it binds is unknown. A J-beta primer mix and a sample-barcoded 5' primer were used in a second PCR of roughly 7 to 12 cycles. One entry per CDR3 protein, called by TCRdb with MiXCR from the 5' RACE reads. Of some 930,000 distinct CDR3 sequences in the sample, under 35% were seen once. The V gene's germline CDR1 is ENHRY and CDR2 SYGVKD. The CDR3 loop spans 13 amino acids. V was cut by 7 bases and J by 7 bases, with 16 bases left in between. The same sample was also studied in work on T cells of mothers and their children. That report adds: The donor cohort consisted of a few healthy Caucasian mothers and their six children.

The origin of this receptor is a woman aged 40 to 49 in good health. The chain carries TRBV10-3 and TRBJ1-2; possible D gene TRBD1, 6 bases. The sample was blood. Here the CDR3 DNA reads TGTGCCATCAATTCTGGGGGCGCTGGTGGCTACACCTTC. Amino acid sequence: CAINSGGAGGYTF.